This T cell receptor beta chain was identified in a study of response to subunit inactivated influenza vaccine. This clonotype was picked up a small number of times. Each CDR3 protein is one row after TCRdb ran MiXCR on the RT-PCR reads. The table shows approximately 680,000 distinct CDR3 sequences, with less than 20% occurring only once. This TCR was recovered from a man aged 45-65 years who received an inactivated influenza vaccine. This specimen consisted of PBMCs from blood, obtained 11 to 12 days after vaccination.

CDR3 loop: CASSQTLDGQVRRYF. The CDR3 DNA reads as TGTGCCAGCAGCCAAACCCTGGACGGACAAGTTCGCCGGTACTTC. The chain links TRBV3-1 to TRBJ2-7, with a tentative D call TRBD1 (5 bases). The germline V and J ends were trimmed by 2 bases and 12 bases, with 23 bases remaining between them. This CDR3 has 15 residues. Germline CDR1 reads LGHDT; CDR2 reads YNNKEL (reference sequence).